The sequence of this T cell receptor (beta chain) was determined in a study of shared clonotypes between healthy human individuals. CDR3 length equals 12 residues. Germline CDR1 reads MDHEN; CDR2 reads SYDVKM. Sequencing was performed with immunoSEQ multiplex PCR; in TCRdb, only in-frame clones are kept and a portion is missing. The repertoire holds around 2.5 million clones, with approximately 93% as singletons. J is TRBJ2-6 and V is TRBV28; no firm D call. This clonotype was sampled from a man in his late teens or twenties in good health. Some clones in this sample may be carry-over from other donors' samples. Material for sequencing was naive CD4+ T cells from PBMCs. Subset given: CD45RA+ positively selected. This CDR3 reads CAAGSGANVLTF. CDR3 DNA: TGTGCTGCTGGGTCTGGGGCCAACGTCCTGACTTTC.